The T cell receptor beta chain under discussion was sequenced for a study of blood T cell repertoires in COVID-19. Using immunoSEQ multiplex PCR, the repertoire was profiled, and TCRdb retains in-frame clones only, with some absent. The sample gives under 350,000 clones, 80% to 90% of which show up once; roughly 4.2% is in the top ten. Recruits, aged roughly 18 to 100 years, lived in 24 US areas. Trimming at V came to 0 bases and at J to 2 bases, leaving 13 bases not matched to a gene. The CDR3 totals 20 residues. Germline V gene lookup returns CDR1 LGHDT and CDR2 YNNKEL (reference sequence). The material sequenced was PBMCs or T cells enriched from blood (not recorded which). The chain joins TRBV3-1 (or the pseudogene TRBV3-2) to TRBJ2-7; 13 bases are shared with TRBD2. This receptor was identified in a woman aged 40 to 50 with acute COVID-19. The CDR3 protein is CASSQDTPTSGRATTYEQYF. CDR3 in DNA: TGTGCCAGCAGCCAAGATACCCCCACTAGCGGGAGGGCCACTACCTACGAGCAGTACTTC.